This T cell receptor beta chain was sequenced in a study of T-cell memory formation after mild COVID-19. Study-wide context: The study found TCR clusters largely donor specific. General study findings and limits: CD4/CD8 balance characterized clones contracting day 15 to 85, and CD4+ skew characterized later expanders.

The TCR alpha and TCR beta cDNA libraries, bearing sample barcodes and UMIs, were generated by 5'RACE using constant-segment primers. TCRdb passed the 5' RACE reads through MiXCR, listing each CDR3 protein once. The table shows 55,000 to 75,000 distinct CDR3 sequences, with around a quarter occurring only once. Points on this clonotype: The antigen is unknown.

CDR3 length: 14 amino acids. Germline loops: CDR1 SGDLS, CDR2 YYNGEE. Trimming pared 0 bases from V and 5 bases from J, leaving 11 bases between. The V and J genes are TRBV9 and TRBJ2-5, with D perhaps matching TRBD1 or TRBD2 (5 bases each). Material for sequencing was PBMCs or a T cell subset sorted from them (not recorded which). The sequence was collected from a man in his late teens or twenties who had mild COVID-19 (a few samples of this study predate the infection). Cell type and time point are not known. CDR3 residues: CASSVGQPGETQYF. DNA for the CDR3: TGTGCCAGCAGCGTAGGACAGCCGGGGGAGACCCAGTACTTC.